This paragraph reports one TCR beta chain. What this receptor recognizes is not known. No clone much larger than this one lies a single base away; base qualities are absent. The roughly 39 donors, aged roughly 6 to 95 years, were systemically healthy Caucasian individuals from Russia. Approximately 9 milliliters of peripheral blood were collected from each donor into EDTA-treated Vacutainer tubes. PBMCs were isolated by Ficoll-Paque density-gradient centrifugation, with at least 6 million obtained per sample. Trizol reagent was used to extract total RNA from PBMCs, with at least 6 micrograms per sample. Naive CD45RAhigh/CD27high T cell percentages were measured by flow cytometry on a PBMC aliquot from every donor. The germline V gene yields KGHDR for CDR1 and SFDVKD for CDR2. V has 0 bases trimmed and J has 2 bases trimmed; junction bases matching no gene number 6. CDR3 length: 17 amino acids, cysteine to phenylalanine. CDR3 DNA is the only sequence kept; it has 51 bases, read in frame from the first base.

This sample is drawn from a study of blood T cells in healthy people across ages (dated by TCRdb to about 2015). About the study as a whole: In model experiments, template switching captured roughly one uniquely barcoded TCR beta cDNA molecule for every two T cells. Age-related changes in TCR beta repertoire diversity were measured in the study by deep sequencing normalized with unique cDNA molecular identifiers. To avoid experimental bias, donors of different ages were distributed randomly across sequencing lanes. Four age groups were formed from the donors: young (average roughly 15 years), middle-aged (just under 40), aged (about 62) and long-lived (about 80). The study analyzed two additional independent replicas of 1 million unique cDNA reads from the same blood draw for two donors, one aged 18 to 30 and one aged 80 or older.

Libraries were made using 5' RACE. The reads were generated on an Illumina HiSeq 2500. The second PCR ran for about 6 to 12 cycles and used a J-beta primer mix along with a sample-barcoded 5' primer. A template-switch 5' adaptor carrying 12 random nucleotides introduced a unique molecular identifier onto each TCR beta cDNA molecule. Each sample yielded at least 2.5 million CDR3-containing paired-end reads. First-strand cDNA synthesis was performed from all RNA using the Mint cDNA synthesis kit, with priming by a TRBC-specific oligonucleotide. After uracil-DNA glycosylase treatment, a first 18-cycle PCR used universal primers M1SS and BC2_uni_R on all cDNA. In the source study's methods: For normalization, 1 million high-quality reads, each with a distinct molecular identifier, were randomly selected from each sample. Reads with shared molecular identifiers were discarded instead of being binned into consensus sequences. MiTCR, set to a Q25 quality threshold and the strictest error-elimination algorithm, was used for CDR3 identification, clonotype clustering and error correction. A nonparametric unseen species model with Euler transformation was used to estimate lower-bound total TCR beta diversity. Clones were called with MiXCR by TCRdb after fastp trimmed the public reads at Q25, and only in-frame beta chains were retained. Each entry merges the rows of one CDR3 protein and shows their most common DNA and genes. The V and J calls shown here were made by TCRdb, not taken from the authors' results. The sample contains hundreds of thousands of distinct CDR3 sequences, roughly two fifths of them found a single time. Together, the top ten hold around 30% of the sample.

Broad study findings and their caveats: Estimates of total diversity based on one million sequenced T cells were regarded as lower bounds and as underestimates. There was a strong correlation between observed TCR beta diversity and the percentage of naive T cells measured by flow cytometry. Because profiling used bulk unsorted PBMCs, naive and antigen-experienced compartments could not be compared conclusively. The CMV infection status of donors was not known, potentially confounding age-related changes in expanded clonotypes. As age increased, observed TCR beta diversity per million T cells dropped in a roughly linear way, and a significant reduction was already evident by age 40. Compared with the aged group, more naive CD4+ T cells, fewer expanded clones and increased TCR diversity were shown by the long-lived group, suggesting age selection.

This sequence originates from an elderly man in good health. The chain couples TRBV24-1 to TRBJ2-3; TRBD1 aligns with 8 central bases. The sample comprised blood. The nucleotide sequence reads as follows: TGTGCCACCAGTGATTTGGGCAGGGGGCTACACACAGATACGCAGTATTTT. Translated, this is CATSDLGRGLHTDTQYF.